These 2 T cell receptor beta chains were all obtained from the same sample, sequenced in a study of shared clonotypes between healthy human individuals. Here immunoSEQ multiplex PCR was the method, and the copy in TCRdb shows in-frame clones only, minus some. The sample lists more than 1,200,000 clones; about 98.5% were seen once. Sequenced: naive CD4+ T cells sorted from blood. Subset described: CD45RA+ positively selected. The origin of the receptors is a man aged 25-45 years in good health.

A remark on this clone: Other DNA variants within this sample encode the same CDR3. The V gene is TRBV18, the J gene TRBJ2-5; a weak D match, TRBD1 (6 bases). The CDR3 sequence is 14 residues long. Germline assignment: CDR1 KGHSH and CDR2 LQKENI. Trimming stripped 3 bases from V and 2 bases from J, with 10 bases between. The CDR3 spells CASSPGQRQETQYF. In nucleotides, the CDR3 is TGTGCCAGCTCACCCGGACAGAGACAAGAGACCCAGTACTTC.

The chain couples TRBV5-5 to TRBJ1-1; TRBD1 is a possible D gene (6 bases). V was pared by 4 bases and J by 0 bases, with 10 bases between. Germline V gene data show CDR1 as SGHKS and CDR2 as YYEKEE (reference sequence). The CDR3 extends over 14 amino acids. The DNA of the CDR3 is TGTGCCAGCAGCGCCGGGACAATGAACACTGAAGCTTTCTTT. Translating gives CASSAGTMNTEAFF.